This TCR beta chain comes out of a study of graft-versus-host responses after intestinal transplantation (dated by TCRdb to the early 2020s). Study-level background: The transplants that recipients received were multivisceral, liver-intestinal, or isolated intestinal. To identify alloreactive clones, pre-transplant mixed lymphocyte reaction products were sequenced and then compared with unstimulated pre-transplant donor and recipient T cells. Anti-thymocyte globulin induction was given to all recipients, followed by maintenance tacrolimus and steroids for approximately three years. Rather than going through the commercial service, samples from a few later patients were sequenced in-house on an Illumina MiSeq and processed with MiXCR. After intestinal transplantation, graft-versus-host and host-versus-graft alloreactive T cell clones in the graft, circulation and bone marrow were tracked using bulk TCR-beta CDR3 sequencing. The cohort enrolled about two dozen intestinal transplant recipients, one of whom was a retransplant, and a few patients without pretransplant specimens were excluded. Donor T cell macrochimerism was defined as a peak of at least 4% donor T cells among recipient peripheral blood mononuclear cells. The paper's findings and limits, for the study overall: In the allografts of patients with donor T cell macrochimerism, GvH to HvG T cell clonal ratios were high. GvH clones were detected in recipient bone marrow, and some appeared earlier in ileal mucosa or blood, consistent with an intestinal mucosal origin. Conclusions were limited by the relatively low number and heterogeneity of intestinal transplant patients. Early after transplant, declines in HvG clones were associated with peak levels of circulating GvH clones.

Libraries were prepared through the immunoSEQ multiplex PCR assay. For most patients, genomic DNA was isolated with the Qiagen DNeasy Blood and Tissue Kit and sent frozen to Adaptive Biotechnologies for TCR sequencing. Adaptive Biotechnologies carried out high-throughput TCR-beta CDR3 sequencing of genomic DNA for most patients. In the original analysis: TCR sequencing data for roughly 18 patients were retrieved from Adaptive's ImmunoSEQ software; a few other patients were processed with MiXCR and VDJtools. CD4 versus CD8 sorting errors were corrected by removing sequences found in both subsets at a frequency ratio below 5:1. Because the origin of CDR3 nucleotide sequences shared between donor and recipient could not be assigned, those sequences were removed. To be classed as alloreactive, a clone needed at least 2-fold expansion over unstimulated cells and a minimum CFSE-low frequency of 0.002% (template counts) or 0.001% (read counts). Clones were considered mappable if detected in sequenced pre-transplant spleen, lymph node, or MLR CFSE-low populations of the donor or recipient. Cumulative frequency of alloreactive clones was calculated as a percentage of all sequences weighted by copy number. TCRdb took this table from immuneACCESS and kept in-frame rearrangements with V and J called. Such tables lack part of the clones; where checked against another copy, unresolved V genes explain under half of the gap, and the rest is unexplained. D and trimming come from the DNA, and the V and J calls and clone size come from that table. Present in this sample are 150,000 or so clones, around 90% of which were seen just once. Roughly 0.19% of the sample is in the top ten clones.

V was cut back by 0 bases and J by 5 bases, leaving a gap of 12 bases between them. Reading from cysteine to phenylalanine, the CDR3 counts 15 amino acids. The entry retains the CDR3 DNA only, 45 bases that are in frame from base 1. CDR1 SGHRS and CDR2 YFSETQ were looked up in the germline V gene. The time point label here, explained by the study, means: cells obtained before transplantation from donor or recipient. CD3+CD4+ and CD3+CD8+ populations were FACS-sorted from unstimulated pre-transplant donor and recipient cells taken from spleen or lymph nodes. A word on this clone: What this receptor recognizes is not known. It has no much larger one-base neighbor in the sample; base qualities were not kept.

The sample here was unstimulated CD4+ T cells sorted from spleen or lymph node cells, taken before intestinal transplant. The TCR originated in a human donor who received an intestinal transplant. The rearrangement joined TRBV5-1 to TRBJ1-5; no D gene call is confident. The bases read TGCGCCAGCAGCTTGGTTCCGGGCGGGGATCAGCCCCAGCATTTT. Translation gives CASSLVPGGDQPQHF.